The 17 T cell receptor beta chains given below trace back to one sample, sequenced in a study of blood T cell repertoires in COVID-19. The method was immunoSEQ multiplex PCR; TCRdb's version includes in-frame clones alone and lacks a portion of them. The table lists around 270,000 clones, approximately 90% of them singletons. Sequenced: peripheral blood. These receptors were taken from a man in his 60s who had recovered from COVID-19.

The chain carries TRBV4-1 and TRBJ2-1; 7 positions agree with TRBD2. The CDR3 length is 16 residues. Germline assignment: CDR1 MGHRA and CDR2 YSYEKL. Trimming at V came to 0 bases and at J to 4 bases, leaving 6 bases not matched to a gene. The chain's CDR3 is CASSQDRGGGYNEQFF. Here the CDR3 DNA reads TGCGCCAGCAGCCAAGATCGCGGGGGAGGTTACAATGAGCAGTTCTTC.

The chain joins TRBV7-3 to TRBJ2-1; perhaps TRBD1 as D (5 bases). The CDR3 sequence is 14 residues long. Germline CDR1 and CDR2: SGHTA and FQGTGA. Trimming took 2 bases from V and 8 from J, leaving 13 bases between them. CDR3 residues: CASSLSAGLHEQFF. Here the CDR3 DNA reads TGTGCCAGCAGCTTATCCGCAGGGTTGCATGAGCAGTTCTTC.

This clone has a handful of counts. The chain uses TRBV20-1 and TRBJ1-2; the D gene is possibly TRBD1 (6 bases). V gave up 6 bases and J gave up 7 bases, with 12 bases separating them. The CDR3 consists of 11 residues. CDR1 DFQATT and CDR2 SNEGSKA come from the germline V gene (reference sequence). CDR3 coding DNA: TGCAGTGCCGGGACAATAAGTGGCTACACCTTC. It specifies CSAGTISGYTF.

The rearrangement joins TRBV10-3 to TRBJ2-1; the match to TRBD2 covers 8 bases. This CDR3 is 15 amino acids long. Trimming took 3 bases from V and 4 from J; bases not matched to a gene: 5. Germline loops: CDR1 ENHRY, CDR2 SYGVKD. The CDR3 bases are TGTGCCATCAGTGACAGCGGGGGCCAGTACAATGAGCAGTTCTTC. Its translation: CAISDSGGQYNEQFF.

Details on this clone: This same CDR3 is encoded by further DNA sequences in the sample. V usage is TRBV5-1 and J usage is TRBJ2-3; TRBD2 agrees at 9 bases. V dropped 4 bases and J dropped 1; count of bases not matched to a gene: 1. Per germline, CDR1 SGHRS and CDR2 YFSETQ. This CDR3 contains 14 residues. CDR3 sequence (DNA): TGCGCCAGCAGCCTAGCGGGGCGCACAGATACGCAGTATTTT. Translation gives CASSLAGRTDTQYF.

CDR3 DNA sequence: TGTGCTAGTGGTTTGGGGCAGGGGGGTGACGAGCAGTACTTC. Amino acid sequence: CASGLGQGGDEQYF. The V and J genes are TRBV12-5 and TRBJ2-7; D might be TRBD1 (7 bases). From germline, CDR1 is LGHNT and CDR2 FRNRAP. The CDR3 extends over 14 amino acids. With 1 base removed from V and 5 bases from J, the gap between germline ends came to 12 bases.

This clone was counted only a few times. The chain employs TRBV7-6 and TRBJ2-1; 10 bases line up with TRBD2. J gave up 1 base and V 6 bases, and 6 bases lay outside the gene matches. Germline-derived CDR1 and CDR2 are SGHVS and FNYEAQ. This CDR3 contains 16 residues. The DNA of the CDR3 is TGTGCCAGCAGGAAAAGCGGGGGGGCGTCCTACAATGAGCAGTTCTTC. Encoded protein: CASRKSGGASYNEQFF.

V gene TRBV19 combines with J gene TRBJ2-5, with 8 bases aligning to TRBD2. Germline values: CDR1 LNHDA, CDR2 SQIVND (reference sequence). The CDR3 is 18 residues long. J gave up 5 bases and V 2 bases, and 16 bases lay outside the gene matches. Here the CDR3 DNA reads TGTGCCAGTAGTATACGGAGTTCTAGCGGGTCCCCGAGGGAGACCCAGTACTTC. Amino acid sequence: CASSIRSSSGSPRETQYF.

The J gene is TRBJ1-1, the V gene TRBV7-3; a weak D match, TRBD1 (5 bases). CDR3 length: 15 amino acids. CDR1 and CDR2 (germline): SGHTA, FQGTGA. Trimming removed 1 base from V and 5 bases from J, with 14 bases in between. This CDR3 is CASSLSPGRVTEAFF. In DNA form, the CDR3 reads TGTGCCAGCAGCTTAAGTCCCGGCAGGGTAACTGAAGCTTTCTTT.

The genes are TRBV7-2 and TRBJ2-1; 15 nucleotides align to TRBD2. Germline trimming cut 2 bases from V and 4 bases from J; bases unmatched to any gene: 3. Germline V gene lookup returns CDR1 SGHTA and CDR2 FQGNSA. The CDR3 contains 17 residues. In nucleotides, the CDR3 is TGTGCCAGCAGCTTAAGGACTAGCGGGGGGGAATACAATGAGCAGTTCTTC. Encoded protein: CASSLRTSGGEYNEQFF.

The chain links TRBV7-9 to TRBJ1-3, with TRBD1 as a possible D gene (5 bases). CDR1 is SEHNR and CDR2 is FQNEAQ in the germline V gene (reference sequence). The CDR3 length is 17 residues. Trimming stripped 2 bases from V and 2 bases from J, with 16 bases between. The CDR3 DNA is TGTGCCAGCAGCTTACCCTTCGGGGGGTCCACTGGAAACACCATATATTTT. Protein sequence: CASSLPFGGSTGNTIYF.

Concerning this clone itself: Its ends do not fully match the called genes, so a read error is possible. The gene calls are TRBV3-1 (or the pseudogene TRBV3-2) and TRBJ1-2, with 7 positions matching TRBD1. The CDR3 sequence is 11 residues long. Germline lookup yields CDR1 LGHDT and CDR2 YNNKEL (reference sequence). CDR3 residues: CASSQAGTVHF. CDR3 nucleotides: TGTGCCAGCAGCCAAGCCGGGACAGTTCACTTC.

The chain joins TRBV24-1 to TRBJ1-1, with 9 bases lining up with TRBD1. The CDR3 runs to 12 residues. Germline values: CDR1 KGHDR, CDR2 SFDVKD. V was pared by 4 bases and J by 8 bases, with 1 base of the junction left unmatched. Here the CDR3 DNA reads TGTGCCACCAGTGACGGGACAGGGGAAGCTTTCTTT. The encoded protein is CATSDGTGEAFF.

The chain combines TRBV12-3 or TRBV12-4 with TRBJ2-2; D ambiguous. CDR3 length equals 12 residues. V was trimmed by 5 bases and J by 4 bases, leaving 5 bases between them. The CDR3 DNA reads TGTGCCAGCAGTCTCTTCACCGGGGAGCTGTTTTTT. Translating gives CASSLFTGELFF.

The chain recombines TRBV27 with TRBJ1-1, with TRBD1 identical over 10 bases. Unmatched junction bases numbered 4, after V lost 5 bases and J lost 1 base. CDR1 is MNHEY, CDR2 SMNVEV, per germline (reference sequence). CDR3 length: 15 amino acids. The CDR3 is CASSPRTGGNTEAFF. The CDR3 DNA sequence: TGTGCCAGCAGTCCAAGGACAGGGGGGAACACTGAAGCTTTCTTT.

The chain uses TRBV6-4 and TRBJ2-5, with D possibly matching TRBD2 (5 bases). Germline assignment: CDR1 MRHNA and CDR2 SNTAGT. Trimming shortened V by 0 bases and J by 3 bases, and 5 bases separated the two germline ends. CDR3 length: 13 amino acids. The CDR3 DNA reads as TGTGCCAGCAGTGACTCCGGGGAAGAGACCCAGTACTTC. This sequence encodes CASSDSGEETQYF.

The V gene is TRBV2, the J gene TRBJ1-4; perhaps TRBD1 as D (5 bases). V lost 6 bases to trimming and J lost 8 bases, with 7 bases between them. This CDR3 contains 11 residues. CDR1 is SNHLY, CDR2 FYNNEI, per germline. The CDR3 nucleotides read TGTGCCAGCAGGCGGGGGGAAAAACTGTTTTTT. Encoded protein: CASRRGEKLFF.